The 3 T cell receptor beta chains below were found in one sample sequenced in a study of Graves' ophthalmopathy and Graves' hyperthyroidism. TCR beta CDR3 regions were amplified from RNA transcripts. HTBI primers were used in a first-round RT-PCR, which preceded a second-round multiplex PCR. TCRdb redid the calling of the multiplex PCR reads with MiXCR, one entry per CDR3 protein. Of roughly 39,000 distinct CDR3 sequences in the sample, roughly 49% were seen once. Sequenced: peripheral blood. These receptors were obtained from an adult woman with stable Graves' hyperthyroidism.

This chain connects TRBV20-1 to TRBJ2-7; 11 nucleotides line up with TRBD2. The V gene's germline CDR1 is DFQATT and CDR2 SNEGSKA (reference sequence). This CDR3 is built from 15 residues. The V and J ends lost 5 bases and 4 bases, in that order; junction bases with no gene match: 10. CDR3 sequence: CSADSGRGRRYEQYF. The DNA of the CDR3 is TGCAGTGCTGATAGCGGGAGGGGTCGAAGGTACGAGCAGTACTTC.

The rearrangement uses TRBV7-2 and TRBJ2-7, with D unclear. Between the trimmed V and J ends, which lost 6 bases and 1 base, there was a span of 16 bases. The germline gives CDR1 SGHTA, CDR2 FQGNSA. This CDR3 has 15 residues. CDR3 amino acids: CASSARDLRSYEQYF. The CDR3 bases are TGTGCCAGCAGTGCTAGAGATCTGAGGTCCTACGAGCAGTACTTC.

There are many counts of this clonotype. The rearrangement joins TRBV24-1 to TRBJ2-6, with 8 bases identical to TRBD1. J was trimmed by 2 bases and V by 11 bases; bases with no gene match: 7. The germline CDR1 and CDR2 sequences are KGHDR and SFDVKD. The CDR3 spans 15 residues. CDR3 amino acids: CAIQGATAGANVLTF. The CDR3 DNA reads TGTGCCATCCAGGGGGCTACGGCTGGGGCCAACGTCCTGACTTTC.